The clone carrying this T cell receptor beta chain came up many times. Amplified TCR beta CDR3 regions came from RNA transcripts. The HTBI set primed first-round TCR CDR3 RT-PCR. TCRdb reanalysed the multiplex PCR reads using MiXCR and keeps one entry per CDR3 protein. This table has fewer than 500,000 distinct CDR3 sequences, about 14% appearing once. This entry comes from a study of T cells in Graves' hyperthyroidism and ophthalmopathy. CDR1 is SGHVS and CDR2 is FQNEAQ in the germline V gene. Between the trimmed V and J ends, which lost 5 bases and 7 bases, there was a span of 14 bases. The CDR3 extends over 14 amino acids.

The origin of this receptor is a man aged 25-40 years with Graves' hyperthyroidism that later progressed to Graves' ophthalmopathy. This rearrangement joins TRBV7-8 to TRBJ1-4, with D perhaps matching TRBD1 (6 bases). The sample was blood. CDR3 nucleotides: TGTGCCAGCAGCCAGACAAGGGGGTCTGAAAAACTGTTTTTT. This codes for CASSQTRGSEKLFF.